Below, 10 T cell receptor beta chains from the same sample are listed, as sequenced in a study of shared clonotypes between healthy human individuals. Data came from immunoSEQ multiplex PCR; TCRdb stores just in-frame clones and leaves some out. The table has fewer than 2.5 million clones, roughly 93% seen once. Specimen: naive CD4+ T cells from PBMCs. Regarding subset: CD45RA+ positively selected. The source of these receptors is a man aged 18 to 29 in good health. Some clones in this sample may be carry-over from other donors' samples.

Notes on this clone: Other DNA sequences from this sample encode an identical CDR3 as well. The rearrangement links TRBV5-1 to TRBJ2-7, with D tentatively TRBD2 (6 bases). The CDR3 is made up of 14 amino acids. Germline CDR1 and CDR2: SGHRS and YFSETQ. Deletions cut 0 bases from V and 0 bases from J, with 7 bases between. The chain's CDR3 is CASSLVTSSYEQYF. Written as DNA, the CDR3 is TGCGCCAGCAGCTTGGTGACTAGCTCCTACGAGCAGTACTTC.

This clone was counted between two and nine times. This chain links TRBV27 with TRBJ1-5; a weak D match, TRBD1 (6 bases). The germline V gene encodes CDR1 MNHEY and CDR2 SMNVEV (reference sequence). The CDR3 loop spans 17 amino acids. With 6 bases removed from V and 0 bases from J, the gap between germline ends came to 18 bases. This CDR3 reads CASRPLGAGYSNQPQHF. The CDR3 DNA is TGTGCCAGCAGGCCTCTGGGGGCAGGGTATAGCAATCAGCCCCAGCATTTT.

CDR3 bases: TGTGCCAGTGCTGGCGGGACAGGGTTGGGCGGGGAGCTGTTTTTT. Translated: CASAGGTGLGGELFF. This rearrangement joins TRBV28 to TRBJ2-2; 9 nucleotides line up with TRBD1. The germline V gene has CDR1 MDHEN and CDR2 SYDVKM. J gave up 7 bases and V 9 bases, and 12 bases lay outside the gene matches. This CDR3 spans 15 amino acids.

The V gene is TRBV14, the J gene TRBJ2-7; 9 bases map to TRBD2. CDR1 and CDR2 (germline): SGHDN, FVKESK. V was pared by 0 bases and J by 2 bases, with 5 bases of the junction left unmatched. The CDR3 covers 16 residues. For the CDR3, the DNA is TGTGCCAGCAGCCAAGAATTAGCGGGAGATCCCTACGAGCAGTACTTC. Translated, it gives CASSQELAGDPYEQYF.

The chain is built from TRBV30 and TRBJ1-4; D is unresolved. This CDR3 is built from 14 residues. The V end was cut by 2 bases, the J end by 6 bases, with 13 bases between. Germline V CDR1 and CDR2: GTSNPN, SVGIG (reference sequence). CDR3 sequence: CAWSSLSGDEKLFF. As DNA, the CDR3 is TGTGCCTGGAGTTCCCTCTCCGGGGATGAAAAACTGTTTTTT.

The DNA for the CDR3 is TGTGCCAGCAGCCAACTTGACAGGAACTATGGCTACACCTTC. Amino acid sequence: CASSQLDRNYGYTF. The rearrangement joins TRBV7-9 to TRBJ1-2, with a tentative D call TRBD1 (6 bases). Trimming removed 5 bases at V and 2 bases at J, with 12 bases between. This CDR3 contains 14 residues. Per germline, CDR1 SEHNR and CDR2 FQNEAQ (reference sequence). Combining the CDR3 with reference TRBV7-9 and TRBJ1-2 gives the whole variable domain DTGVSQNPRHKITKRGQNVTFRCDPISEHNRLYWYRQTLGQGPEFLTYFQNEAQLEKSRLLSDRFSAERPKGSFSTLEIQRTEQGDSAMYLCASSQLDRNYGYTFGSGTRLTVV.

The rearrangement joins TRBV29-1 to TRBJ1-4; possible D gene TRBD1, 5 bases. Germline V gene lookup returns CDR1 SQVTM and CDR2 ANQGSEA. Trimming took off 3 bases at V and 3 bases at J, with 14 bases between the two ends. The CDR3 extends over 15 amino acids. The CDR3 loop reads CSVDQGNPANEKLFF. CDR3 in DNA: TGCAGCGTTGACCAGGGCAACCCAGCTAATGAAAAACTGTTTTTT.

The chain recombines TRBV7-8 with TRBJ1-2; maybe TRBD1 (6 bases). Trimming shortened V by 2 bases and J by 4 bases, and 11 bases separated the two germline ends. Germline V gives CDR1 SGHVS, CDR2 FQNEAQ. The CDR3 runs to 14 residues. In nucleotides, the CDR3 is TGTGCCAGCAGCTTAAGCGGGGGCGGCTATGGCTACACCTTC. Translated, it gives CASSLSGGGYGYTF.

The V and J genes are TRBV11-2 and TRBJ2-3; D gene uncertain. Between the trimmed V and J ends, which lost 2 bases and 2 bases, there was a span of 8 bases. The CDR3 totals 14 residues. The germline V gene has CDR1 SGHAT and CDR2 FQNNGV. The CDR3 sequence: CASSLRAITDTQYF. The CDR3 DNA is TGTGCCAGCAGCTTAAGGGCTATCACAGATACGCAGTATTTT.

The chain has TRBV30 and TRBJ1-2; D is uncertain. This CDR3 spans 12 amino acids. Germline lookup yields CDR1 GTSNPN and CDR2 SVGIG (reference sequence). V was pared by 2 bases and J by 8 bases, with 12 bases between. CDR3 in DNA: TGTGCCTGGAGTCCAACCGGTGGAGGCTACACCTTC. It is translated as CAWSPTGGGYTF. Variable domain in full (rest from reference TRBV30 and TRBJ1-2): SQTIHQWPATLVQPVGSPLSLECTVEGTSNPNLYWYRQAAGRGLQLLFYSVGIGQISSEVPQNLSASRPQDRQFILSSKKLLLSDSGFYLCAWSPTGGGYTFGSGTRLTVV.